The 2 T cell receptor beta chains reported below all come from one sample, sequenced in a study of regulatory T cells in long-lasting Graves disease. According to the study, TCR beta libraries were built with iRepertoire HTBI primers and CDR3-region Arm-PCR. TCRdb reprocessed the multiplex PCR reads with MiXCR, giving one entry per CDR3 protein. In the table there are a few hundred thousand distinct CDR3 sequences, 16% of which are singletons. As to time point: newly diagnosed GD, antithyroid drugs for less than 3 months. The TCR library was made from RNA extracted from PBMCs. The data also belong to a second study, concerning T cells in Graves' hyperthyroidism and ophthalmopathy.

This material consisted of peripheral blood mononuclear cells (PBMCs), taken at new diagnosis, from a patient treated with antithyroid drugs. The source is a man in his forties with Graves disease.

This clonotype was observed many times. V and J are TRBV12-3 or TRBV12-4 and TRBJ1-5, with TRBD1 as a possible D gene (5 bases). This CDR3 region has 12 residues. Trimming removed 6 bases from V and 9 bases from J, with 12 bases in between. DNA of the CDR3: TGTGCCAGCAGCCGTCCAGGGCTGCCCCAGCATTTT. It yields the protein CASSRPGLPQHF.

The chain has TRBV3-1 and TRBJ2-7; unclear D gene. This CDR3 spans 17 amino acids. V was shortened by 1 base and J by 6 bases, with 22 bases between the two germline ends. Per the germline V gene, CDR1 is LGHDT and CDR2 is YNNKEL (reference sequence). CDR3 residues: CASSQGALRYDLREQYF. For the CDR3, the DNA is TGTGCCAGCAGCCAAGGGGCCCTACGATACGACCTACGCGAGCAGTACTTC.